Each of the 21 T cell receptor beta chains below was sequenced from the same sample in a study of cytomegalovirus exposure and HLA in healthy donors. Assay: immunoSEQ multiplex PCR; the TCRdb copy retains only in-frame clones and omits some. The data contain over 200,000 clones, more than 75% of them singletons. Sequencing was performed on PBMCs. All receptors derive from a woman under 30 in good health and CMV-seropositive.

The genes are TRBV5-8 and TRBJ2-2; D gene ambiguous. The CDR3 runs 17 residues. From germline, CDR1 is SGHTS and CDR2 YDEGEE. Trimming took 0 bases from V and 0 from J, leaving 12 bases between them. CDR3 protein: CASSLEYPISNTGELFF. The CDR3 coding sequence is TGTGCCAGCAGCTTGGAGTACCCTATTTCGAACACCGGGGAGCTGTTTTTT.

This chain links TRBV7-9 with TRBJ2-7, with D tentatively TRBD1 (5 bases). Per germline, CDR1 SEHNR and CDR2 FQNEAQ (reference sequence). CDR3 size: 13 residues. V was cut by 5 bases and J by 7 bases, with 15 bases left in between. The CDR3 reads CASSPLDKLEQYF. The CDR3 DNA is TGTGCCAGCAGCCCATTGGACAAATTAGAGCAGTACTTC.

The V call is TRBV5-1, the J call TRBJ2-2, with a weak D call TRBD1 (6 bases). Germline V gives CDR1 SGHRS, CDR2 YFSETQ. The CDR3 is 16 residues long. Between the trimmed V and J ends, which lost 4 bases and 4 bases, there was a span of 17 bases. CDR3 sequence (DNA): TGCGCCAGCAGCGGGAACAGGGTAACGGGCACCGGGGAGCTGTTTTTT. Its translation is CASSGNRVTGTGELFF.

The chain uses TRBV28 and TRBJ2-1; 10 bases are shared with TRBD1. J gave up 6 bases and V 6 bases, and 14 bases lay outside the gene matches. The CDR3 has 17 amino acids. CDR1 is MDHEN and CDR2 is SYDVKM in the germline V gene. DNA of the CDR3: TGTGCCAGCAGGGGACAGGGGTCCGGGAGGGACGGCAATGAGCAGTTCTTC. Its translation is CASRGQGSGRDGNEQFF.

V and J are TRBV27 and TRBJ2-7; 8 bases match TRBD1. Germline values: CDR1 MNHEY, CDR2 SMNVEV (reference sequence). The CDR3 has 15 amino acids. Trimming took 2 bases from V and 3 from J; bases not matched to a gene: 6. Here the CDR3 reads CASSLSDRGNYEQYF. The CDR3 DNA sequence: TGTGCCAGCAGTTTAAGCGACAGGGGTAACTACGAGCAGTACTTC.

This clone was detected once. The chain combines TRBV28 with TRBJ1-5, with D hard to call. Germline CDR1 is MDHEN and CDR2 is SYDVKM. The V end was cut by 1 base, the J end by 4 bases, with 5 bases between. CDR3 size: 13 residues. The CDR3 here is CASSLFRNQPQHF. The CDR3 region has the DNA TGTGCCAGCAGTTTATTTCGGAATCAGCCCCAGCATTTT.

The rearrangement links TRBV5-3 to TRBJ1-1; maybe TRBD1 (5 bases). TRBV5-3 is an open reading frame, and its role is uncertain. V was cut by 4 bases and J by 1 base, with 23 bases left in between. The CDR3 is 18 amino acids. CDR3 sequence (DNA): TGTGCCAGAAGCGTGGGGGGGGTGATAGGGATCCCGAACACTGAAGCTTTCTTT. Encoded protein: CARSVGGVIGIPNTEAFF.

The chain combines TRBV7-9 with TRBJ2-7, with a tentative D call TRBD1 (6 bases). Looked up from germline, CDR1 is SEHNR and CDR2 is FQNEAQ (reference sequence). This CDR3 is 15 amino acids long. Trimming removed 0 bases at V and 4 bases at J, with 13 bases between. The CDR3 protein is CASSLAFGQKYEQYF. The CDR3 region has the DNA TGTGCCAGCAGCTTAGCGTTTGGACAGAAGTACGAGCAGTACTTC.

The CDR3 sequence: CASRQEKNTEAFF. The DNA for the CDR3 is TGTGCCAGCAGACAAGAAAAGAACACTGAAGCTTTCTTT. The rearrangement links TRBV5-4 to TRBJ1-1; D ambiguous. V lost 5 bases and J 1 base, leaving 9 bases between the germline ends. The CDR3 covers 13 residues. From germline, CDR1 is SGHNT and CDR2 YYREEE (reference sequence).

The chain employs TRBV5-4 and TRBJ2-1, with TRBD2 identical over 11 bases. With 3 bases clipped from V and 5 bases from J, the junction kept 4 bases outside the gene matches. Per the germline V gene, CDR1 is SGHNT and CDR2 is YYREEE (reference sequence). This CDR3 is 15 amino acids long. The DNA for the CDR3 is TGTGCCAGCAGCTGGGTAGCGGGAGGGAACAATGAGCAGTTCTTC. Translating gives CASSWVAGGNNEQFF.

CDR3 nucleotide sequence: TGTGCCAGCACTGAGCTAGGAGGCAATCAGCCCCAGCATTTT. Protein sequence: CASTELGGNQPQHF. The rearrangement uses TRBV6-1 and TRBJ1-5; D not certain. This CDR3 has 14 amino acids. Trimming left V 7 bases short and J 2 bases short, with 12 bases between. CDR1 and CDR2 (germline): MNHNS, SASEGT.

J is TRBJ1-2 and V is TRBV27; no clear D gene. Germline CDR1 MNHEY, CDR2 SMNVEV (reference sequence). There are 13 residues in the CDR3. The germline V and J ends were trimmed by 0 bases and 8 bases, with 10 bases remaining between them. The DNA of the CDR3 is TGTGCCAGCAGTTTATCTGTCCATGGCGGCTACACCTTC. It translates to CASSLSVHGGYTF.

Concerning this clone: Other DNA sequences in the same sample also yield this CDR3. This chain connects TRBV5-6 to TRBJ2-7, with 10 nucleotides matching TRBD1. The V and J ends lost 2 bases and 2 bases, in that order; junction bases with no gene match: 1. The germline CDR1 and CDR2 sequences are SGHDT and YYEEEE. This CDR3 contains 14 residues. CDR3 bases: TGTGCCAGCAGCTTCGGGACAGGGGCCTACGAGCAGTACTTC. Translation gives CASSFGTGAYEQYF.

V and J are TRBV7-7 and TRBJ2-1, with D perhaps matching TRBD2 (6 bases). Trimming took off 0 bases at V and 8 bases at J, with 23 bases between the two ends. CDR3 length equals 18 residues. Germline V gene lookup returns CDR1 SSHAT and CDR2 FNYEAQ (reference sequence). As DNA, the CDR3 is TGTGCCAGCAGCTTAGCGCTTGGTGATGAGACTAGTAGGTATGAGCAGTTCTTC. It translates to CASSLALGDETSRYEQFF. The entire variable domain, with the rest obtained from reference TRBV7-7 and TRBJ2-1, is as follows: GAGVSQSPRYKVTKRGQDVTLRCDPISSHATLYWYQQALGQGPEFLTYFNYEAQPDKSGLPSDRFSAERPEGSISTLTIQRTEQRDSAMYRCASSLALGDETSRYEQFFGPGTRLTVL.

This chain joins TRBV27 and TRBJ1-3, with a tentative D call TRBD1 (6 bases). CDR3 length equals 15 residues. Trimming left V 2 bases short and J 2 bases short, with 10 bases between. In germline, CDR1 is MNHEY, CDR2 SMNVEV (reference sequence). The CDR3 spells CASSLNTGTGNTIYF. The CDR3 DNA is TGTGCCAGCAGTTTAAACACAGGGACTGGAAACACCATATATTTT.

The CDR3 region is CASSPAGRGGTYNEQFF. The CDR3, as DNA: TGTGCCAGCAGTCCGGCTGGGCGCGGCGGGACCTACAATGAGCAGTTCTTC. V is TRBV28 and J is TRBJ2-1, with a possible D match to TRBD2 (6 bases). The CDR3 contains 17 residues. The germline CDR1 and CDR2 sequences are MDHEN and SYDVKM. Trimming stripped 5 bases from V and 2 bases from J, with 19 bases between.

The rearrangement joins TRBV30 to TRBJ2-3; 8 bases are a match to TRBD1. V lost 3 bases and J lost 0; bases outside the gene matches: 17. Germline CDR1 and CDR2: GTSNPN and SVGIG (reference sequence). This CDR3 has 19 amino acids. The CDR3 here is CAWSALDITGGKSTDTQYF. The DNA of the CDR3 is TGTGCCTGGAGCGCCTTGGATATTACAGGGGGAAAAAGCACAGATACGCAGTATTTT.

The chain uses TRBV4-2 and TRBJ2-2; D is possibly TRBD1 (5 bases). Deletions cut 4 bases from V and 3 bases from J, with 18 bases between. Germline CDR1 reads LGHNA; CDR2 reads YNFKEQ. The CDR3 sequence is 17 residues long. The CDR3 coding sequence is TGTGCCAGCAGCCTGGGGCCCGTGGAGATCTACACCGGGGAGCTGTTTTTT. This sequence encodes CASSLGPVEIYTGELFF.

CDR3 DNA: TGTGCCAGTAGCCGGGTAGTCGGGGAGCTGTTTTTT. Its protein product is CASSRVVGELFF. The chain carries TRBV19 and TRBJ2-2; D unclear. V lost 6 bases to trimming and J lost 7 bases, with 9 bases between them. This CDR3 is 12 amino acids long. Germline loops: CDR1 LNHDA, CDR2 SQIVND (reference sequence).

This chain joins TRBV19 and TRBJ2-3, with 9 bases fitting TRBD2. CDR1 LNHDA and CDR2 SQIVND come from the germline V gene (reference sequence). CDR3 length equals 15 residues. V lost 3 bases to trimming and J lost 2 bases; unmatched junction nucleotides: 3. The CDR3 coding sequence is TGTGCCAGTAGTATTGGCGGGAGGGACACAGATACGCAGTATTTT. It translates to CASSIGGRDTDTQYF. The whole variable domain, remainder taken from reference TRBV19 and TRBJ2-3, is DGGITQSPKYLFRKEGQNVTLSCEQNLNHDAMYWYRQDPGQGLRLIYYSQIVNDFQKGDIAEGYSVSREKKESFPLTVTSAQKNPTAFYLCASSIGGRDTDTQYFGPGTRLTVL.

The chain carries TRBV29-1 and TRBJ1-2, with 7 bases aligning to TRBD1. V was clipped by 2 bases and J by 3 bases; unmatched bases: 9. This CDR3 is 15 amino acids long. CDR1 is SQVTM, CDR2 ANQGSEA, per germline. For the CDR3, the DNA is TGCAGCGTTGAATTAGGTCTTGGGACAGACTATGGCTACACCTTC. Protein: CSVELGLGTDYGYTF.